This record concerns one T cell receptor beta chain sequence. These data come from a study of blood T cell repertoires in COVID-19. In the original analysis: The authors estimated nucleated cell counts from reference gene primer amplification. TCRdb keeps only in-frame clones here, not all; method: immunoSEQ multiplex PCR. D and trimming come from the DNA, and the V and J calls and clone size come from that table. In the table there are under 200,000 clones, about 83% of which are singletons. V lost 1 base to trimming and J lost 2 bases; unmatched junction nucleotides: 5. Germline CDR1 SGHNT, CDR2 YYREEE (reference sequence). The CDR3 is 15 amino acids.

Specimen: peripheral blood. This receptor was taken from a woman between 70 and 85 years old who had recovered from COVID-19. This rearrangement joins TRBV5-4 to TRBJ1-2, with 7 bases that match TRBD1. CDR3 in DNA: TGTGCCAGCAGCTTGTTGGACAGGACCAACTATGGCTACACCTTC. Amino acid sequence: CASSLLDRTNYGYTF.